These T cell receptor beta chains were read from a single sample in a study of blood T cell repertoires in COVID-19. This table comes from immunoSEQ multiplex PCR, and its TCRdb copy is limited to in-frame clones, with some not included. The repertoire has about 190,000 clones, about 78% of them found once; the top ten carry approximately 15%. The sample comprised PBMCs or T cells enriched from blood (not recorded which). Receptors originate from a woman aged 50 to 60 who had recovered from COVID-19. Both conserved end residues are part of each CDR3. The order of the fields is J gene, V gene, D gene, clone size, CDR3 DNA, CDR3 protein. The D gene is left open where the match is weak. Clone sizes are given selectively: once, few, many, or a class where the clone is expanded.

>TRBJ1-3|TRBV7-2|-|few
TGTGCCAGCAGCCCGCGGACAGTCACGGGGTCTGGAAACACCATATATTTT
CASSPRTVTGSGNTIYF
>TRBJ2-7|TRBV28|TRBD2|-
TGTGCCAGCAGTTCCCCAGCGGGACTATCCTACGAGCAGTACTTC
CASSSPAGLSYEQYF
>TRBJ1-6|TRBV25-1|-|-
TGTGCCAGCAGTGAGCAGGGTAATTCACCCCTCCACTTT
CASSEQGNSPLHF
>TRBJ2-1|TRBV12-3/TRBV12-4|-|-
TGTGCCAGCAGCCGTAGCGGTGAGCAGTTCTTC
CASSRSGEQFF
>TRBJ1-1|TRBV10-2|TRBD1|-
TGCGCCAGCAACCGAGCAGGGGGTGTATCGAGTGTAAAGGAGCTCTTGAACACTGAAGCTTTCTTT
CASNRAGGVSSVKELLNTEAFF
>TRBJ1-4|TRBV28|TRBD1|-
TGTGCCAGCAGAACGGGACAGGGAGCAACTAATGAAAAACTGTTTTTT
CASRTGQGATNEKLFF
>TRBJ2-7|TRBV28|-|once
TGTGCCAGCAGCCTACAGGAGCCCTACGAGCAGTACTTC
CASSLQEPYEQYF
>TRBJ2-7|TRBV5-1|-|-
TGCGCCAGCAGCTTGGCCTCGGGGATTCCCCCCTACGAGCAGTACTTC
CASSLASGIPPYEQYF
>TRBJ1-2|TRBV28|-|-
TGTGCCAGCAGTTTAGTTAGCGGGTCAGGGGCCTCGGGCTATGGCTACACCTTC
CASSLVSGSGASGYGYTF
>TRBJ1-1|TRBV30|TRBD1|-
TGTGCCTGGTTTCCGGGACAGGTGAACACTGAAGCTTTCTTT
CAWFPGQVNTEAFF
>TRBJ2-3|TRBV4-3|TRBD2|-
TGCGCCAGCAGCCATGGGACTAGCGGGACCTTGAGGGCGCCAGATACGCAGTATTTT
CASSHGTSGTLRAPDTQYF
>TRBJ2-5|TRBV18|-|-
TGTGCCAGCTCACCGGGGCCCAAAGAGACCCAGTACTTC
CASSPGPKETQYF
>TRBJ2-3|TRBV9|TRBD2|-
TGTGCCAGCAGCGTAGGTGCTAGCGGGAGTGATACGCAGTATTTT
CASSVGASGSDTQYF
>TRBJ2-3|TRBV2|TRBD2|-
TGTGCCAGCAGGGCGCTAGCGGGAGTGGGTCAGTTGACAGATACGCAGTATTTT
CASRALAGVGQLTDTQYF
>TRBJ1-2|TRBV6-5|TRBD1|-
TGTGCCAGCAGTTTAGGACAGGGTGGCTATGGCTACACCTTC
CASSLGQGGYGYTF
>TRBJ1-5|TRBV6-5|TRBD1|-
TGTGCCAGCAGAAGACGCACAGGGGGTCAGCCCCAGCATTTT
CASRRRTGGQPQHF
>TRBJ1-2|TRBV30|TRBD1|-
TGTGCCTGGAACGTAGGGGGCGGCTATGGCTACACCTTC
CAWNVGGGYGYTF
>TRBJ1-1|TRBV4-1|TRBD1|-
TGCGCCAGCAGCCAAGTCTCAGGGGGGCCGAACACTGAAGCTTTCTTT
CASSQVSGGPNTEAFF
>TRBJ2-1|TRBV18|-|-
TGTGCCAGCTCAAGGCCGGGGACACCGTACAATGAGCAGTTCTTC
CASSRPGTPYNEQFF
>TRBJ1-1|TRBV6-4|-|few
TGTGCCAGCAGTACTGATATGAACACTGAAGCTTTCTTT
CASSTDMNTEAFF
>TRBJ2-7|TRBV3-1/TRBV3-2|-|-
TGTGCCAGCAGCCCAGGACTGAACGAGCAGTACTTC
CASSPGLNEQYF
>TRBJ2-1|TRBV7-3|-|-
TGTGCCAGCAGCGGGGGCGGGAGTACGTATGAGCAGTTCTTC
CASSGGGSTYEQFF
>TRBJ1-3|TRBV7-9|-|-
TGTGCCAGCAGCCTCTCCGGAGATGGAAACACCATATATTTT
CASSLSGDGNTIYF
>TRBJ1-6|TRBV7-2|-|once
TGTGCCAGCAGCTTAGCGCGGGTCAGGAGCTCCTATAATTCACCCCTCCACTTT
CASSLARVRSSYNSPLHF
>TRBJ2-1|TRBV5-1|TRBD1|-
TGCGCCAGCGGGTTGATGACAGGGACCTCCTACAATGAGCAGTTCTTC
CASGLMTGTSYNEQFF
>TRBJ1-2|TRBV7-9|-|-
TGTGCCAGCAGCTCGACGGAGAACTATGGCTACACCTTC
CASSSTENYGYTF
>TRBJ1-6|TRBV18|TRBD1|few
TGTGCCAGCTCACCAGGTAGCGGGACAGCTTCACCCCTCCACTTT
CASSPGSGTASPLHF
>TRBJ2-1|TRBV4-2|-|few
TGTGCCAGCAGCCAAGGGCAGGGGTCCTACAATGAGCAGTTCTTC
CASSQGQGSYNEQFF
>TRBJ1-2|TRBV27|-|-
TGTGCCAGCACCCGGACGGGGAGCTATGGCTACACCTTC
CASTRTGSYGYTF
>TRBJ1-3|TRBV7-8|-|-
TGTGCCAGCAGCCCAGGGCAGGCACGCTCTGGAAACACCATATATTTT
CASSPGQARSGNTIYF
>TRBJ1-3|TRBV9|-|-
TGTGCCAGCAGCTTGAGCCGGGACACTGGAAACACCATATATTTT
CASSLSRDTGNTIYF
>TRBJ1-2|TRBV10-3|-|-
TGTGCCATCAGTGATAACAGGAACTATGGCTACACCTTC
CAISDNRNYGYTF
>TRBJ2-7|TRBV9|TRBD1|few
TGTGCCAGCAGCTTCGGGACAGGATACGAGCAGTACTTC
CASSFGTGYEQYF
>TRBJ2-7|TRBV6-5|TRBD2|-
TGTGCCAGCAGACCCGGCCGCGGGAGGGCCAACGAGCAGTACTTC
CASRPGRGRANEQYF
>TRBJ1-2|TRBV6-6|TRBD1|-
TGTGCCAGCTCAGACAGGGGGGCTACTACGGGCTACACCTTC
CASSDRGATTGYTF
>TRBJ1-2|TRBV10-3|TRBD1|-
TGTGCCATCAGTGAGTCTACCGGGACAGGGTATGGCTACACCTTC
CAISESTGTGYGYTF
>TRBJ1-5|TRBV5-6|-|few
TGTGCCAGCAGCTTAGGGTGGGAGGATCATAGCAATCAGCCCCAGCATTTT
CASSLGWEDHSNQPQHF
>TRBJ2-5|TRBV28|TRBD2|-
TGTGCCAGCAACCCACGGACTAGCCCCCGGGAGACCCAGTACTTC
CASNPRTSPRETQYF
>TRBJ2-1|TRBV5-1|TRBD2|-
TGCGCCAGCAGCTTCGGGACTAGCGGGACAAGGTACAATGAGCAGTTCTTC
CASSFGTSGTRYNEQFF
>TRBJ1-5|TRBV19|-|-
TGTGCCGCCACCGGGGGGACGGGGGGCAATCAGCCCCAGCATTTT
CAATGGTGGNQPQHF
>TRBJ2-7|TRBV6-5|TRBD2|-
TGTGCCAGCCTTACCGGGACTAGTACCTACGAGCAGTACTTC
CASLTGTSTYEQYF
>TRBJ1-6|TRBV7-3|-|-
TGTGCCAGCAGCTTATACTCGGATTCACCCCTCCACTTT
CASSLYSDSPLHF
>TRBJ2-5|TRBV27|TRBD2|-
TGTGCCAGCAGACCCTTAGCGGGAGGGATAGAGACCCAGTACTTC
CASRPLAGGIETQYF
>TRBJ2-3|TRBV10-3|TRBD2|-
TGTGCCATCAGTGGGCGGGAGGCAGATACGCAGTATTTT
CAISGREADTQYF
>TRBJ2-3|TRBV6-7|TRBD2|-
TGTGCCAGCAGTTACTCGATACTAGCGGGAGGTCGTAGAGATACGCAGTATTTT
CASSYSILAGGRRDTQYF
>TRBJ1-2|TRBV9|-|-
TGTGCCAGCAGCGTAGGGGCAGGTCGCAGGAACTATGGCTACACCTTC
CASSVGAGRRNYGYTF
>TRBJ2-1|TRBV30|TRBD2|-
TGTGCCTGGAAGACGAGTAGCGGGAGGGGTTACAATGAGCAGTTCTTC
CAWKTSSGRGYNEQFF
>TRBJ2-1|TRBV6-2/TRBV6-3|TRBD2|-
TGTGCCAGCAGCCACACTAGCGGGAGGGCCAATGAGCAGTTCTTC
CASSHTSGRANEQFF